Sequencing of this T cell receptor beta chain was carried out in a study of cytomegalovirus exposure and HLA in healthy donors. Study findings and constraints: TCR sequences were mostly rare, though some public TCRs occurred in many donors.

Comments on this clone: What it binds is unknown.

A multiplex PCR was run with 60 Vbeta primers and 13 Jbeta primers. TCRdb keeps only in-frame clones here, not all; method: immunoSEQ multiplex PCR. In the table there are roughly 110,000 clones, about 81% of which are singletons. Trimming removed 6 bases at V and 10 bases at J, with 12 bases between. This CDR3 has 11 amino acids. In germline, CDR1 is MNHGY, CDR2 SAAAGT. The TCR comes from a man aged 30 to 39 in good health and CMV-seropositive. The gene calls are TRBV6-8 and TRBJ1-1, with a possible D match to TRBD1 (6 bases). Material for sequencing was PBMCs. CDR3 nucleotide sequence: TGTGCCAGCAGCAACAGGGTTGGAGCTTTCTTT. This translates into CASSNRVGAFF.